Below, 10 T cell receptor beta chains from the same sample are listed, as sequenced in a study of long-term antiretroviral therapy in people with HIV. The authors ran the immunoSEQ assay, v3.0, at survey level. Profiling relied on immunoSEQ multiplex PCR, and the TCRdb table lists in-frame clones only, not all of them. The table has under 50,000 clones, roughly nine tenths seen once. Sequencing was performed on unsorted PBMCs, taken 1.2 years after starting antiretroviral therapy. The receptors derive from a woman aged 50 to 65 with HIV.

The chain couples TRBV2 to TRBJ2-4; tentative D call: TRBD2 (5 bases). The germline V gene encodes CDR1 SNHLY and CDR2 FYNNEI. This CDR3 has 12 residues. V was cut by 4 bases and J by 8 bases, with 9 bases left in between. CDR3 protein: CASSGGSDIQYF. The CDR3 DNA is TGTGCCAGCAGTGGAGGGAGTGACATTCAGTACTTC.

CDR3 DNA sequence: TGTGCCTCGTTTCAGGGCTTGAACACTGAAGCTTTCTTT. This sequence encodes CASFQGLNTEAFF. The genes are TRBV10-3 and TRBJ1-1; D is perhaps TRBD1 (5 bases). Trimming stripped 11 bases from V and 0 bases from J, with 13 bases between. CDR3 length: 13 residues. Germline V lookup: CDR1 ENHRY, CDR2 SYGVKD.

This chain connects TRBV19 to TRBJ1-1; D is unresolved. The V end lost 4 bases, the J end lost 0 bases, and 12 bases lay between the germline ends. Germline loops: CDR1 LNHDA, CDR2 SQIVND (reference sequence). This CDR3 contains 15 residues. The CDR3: CASSKAVTLNTEAFF. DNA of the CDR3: TGTGCCAGTAGTAAGGCAGTAACTCTGAACACTGAAGCTTTCTTT.

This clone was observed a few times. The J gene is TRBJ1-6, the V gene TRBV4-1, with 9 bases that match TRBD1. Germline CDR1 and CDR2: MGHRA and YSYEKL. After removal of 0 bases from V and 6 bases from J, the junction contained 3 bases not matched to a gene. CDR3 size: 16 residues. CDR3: CASSQDQDRGNSPLHF. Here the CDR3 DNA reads TGCGCCAGCAGCCAAGATCAGGACAGGGGTAATTCACCCCTCCACTTT.

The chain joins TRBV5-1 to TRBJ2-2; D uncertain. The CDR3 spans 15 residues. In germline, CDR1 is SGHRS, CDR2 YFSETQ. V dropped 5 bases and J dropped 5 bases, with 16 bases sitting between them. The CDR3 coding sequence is TGCGCCAGCAGACTCGGAAGGTTCCTGACCGGGGAGCTGTTTTTT. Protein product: CASRLGRFLTGELFF. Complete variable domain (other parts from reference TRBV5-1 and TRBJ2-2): KAGVTQTPRYLIKTRGQQVTLSCSPISGHRSVSWYQQTPGQGLQFLFEYFSETQRNKGNFPGRFSGRQFSNSRSEMNVSTLELGDSALYLCASRLGRFLTGELFFGEGSRLTVL.

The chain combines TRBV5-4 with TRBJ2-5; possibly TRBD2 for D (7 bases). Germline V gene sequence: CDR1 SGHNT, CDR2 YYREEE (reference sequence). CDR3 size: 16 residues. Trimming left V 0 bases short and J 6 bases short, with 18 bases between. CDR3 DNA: TGTGCCAGCAGCTTGGGGGACGGCGGGGGCATAAAGACCCAGTACTTC. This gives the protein CASSLGDGGGIKTQYF.

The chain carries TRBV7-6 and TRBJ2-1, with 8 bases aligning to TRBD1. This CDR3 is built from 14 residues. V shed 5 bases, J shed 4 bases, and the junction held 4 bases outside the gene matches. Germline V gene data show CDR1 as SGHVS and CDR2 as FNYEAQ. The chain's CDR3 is CASSPQGEYNEQFF. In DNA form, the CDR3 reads TGTGCCAGCAGCCCACAGGGGGAATACAATGAGCAGTTCTTC.

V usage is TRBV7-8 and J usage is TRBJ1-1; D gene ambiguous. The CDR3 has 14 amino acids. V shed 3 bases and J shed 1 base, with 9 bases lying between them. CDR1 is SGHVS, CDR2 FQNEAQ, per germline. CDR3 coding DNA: TGTGCCAGCAGCTTGGGCGAACCGAACACTGAAGCTTTCTTT. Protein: CASSLGEPNTEAFF.

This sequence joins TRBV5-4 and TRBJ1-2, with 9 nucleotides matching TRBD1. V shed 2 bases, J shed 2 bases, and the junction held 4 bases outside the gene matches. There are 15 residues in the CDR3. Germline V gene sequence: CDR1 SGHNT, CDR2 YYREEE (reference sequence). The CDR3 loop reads CASSFGQGRNYGYTF. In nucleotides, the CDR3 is TGTGCCAGCAGCTTTGGACAGGGGAGGAACTATGGCTACACCTTC. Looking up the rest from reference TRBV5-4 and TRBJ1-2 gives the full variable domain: ETGVTQSPTHLIKTRGQQVTLRCSSQSGHNTVSWYQQALGQGPQFIFQYYREEENGRGNFPPRFSGLQFPNYSSELNVNALELDDSALYLCASSFGQGRNYGYTFGSGTRLTVV.

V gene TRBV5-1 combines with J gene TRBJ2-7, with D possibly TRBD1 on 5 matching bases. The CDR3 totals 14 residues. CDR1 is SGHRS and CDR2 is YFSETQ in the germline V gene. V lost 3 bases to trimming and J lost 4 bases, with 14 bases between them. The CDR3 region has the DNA TGCGCCAGCAGCTCAACACAGGCTTTTTACGAGCAGTACTTC. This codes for CASSSTQAFYEQYF.